The 8 T cell receptor beta chains in this list originate from one sample, sequenced in a study of control samples from healthy donors and cancer patients. Clones were sequenced by immunoSEQ multiplex PCR, and TCRdb holds only the in-frame ones, with some missing. There are some 220,000 clones in the sample; over 90% occur only once, and approximately 1.6% lies in the top ten. Sequencing was carried out using blood. These receptors were obtained from a man aged 50-60 years in good health.

The chain joins TRBV29-1 to TRBJ2-1, with a possible D match to TRBD1 (6 bases). CDR3 length: 13 residues. Trimming took off 2 bases at V and 5 bases at J, with 10 bases between the two ends. Germline V CDR1 and CDR2: SQVTM, ANQGSEA. CDR3 in DNA: TGCAGCGTTGAAAGGGGGTCCCACAATGAGCAGTTCTTC. Its protein is CSVERGSHNEQFF.

The gene calls are TRBV3-1 (or the pseudogene TRBV3-2) and TRBJ2-7; 9 positions match TRBD1. The V segment lost 4 bases and the J segment 9 bases; nucleotides outside the gene matches: 4. This CDR3 has 12 amino acids. CDR1 and CDR2 (germline): LGHDT, YNNKEL (reference sequence). The CDR3: CASSPSTGGQYV. The DNA for the CDR3 is TGTGCCAGCAGCCCCTCGACAGGGGGGCAGTACGTC.

The chain is built from TRBV4-3 and TRBJ2-3, with 8 nucleotides matching TRBD1. V shed 1 base, J shed 6 bases, and the junction held 0 bases outside the gene matches. The CDR3 covers 13 residues. Germline loops: CDR1 LGHNA, CDR2 YSLEER. CDR3 loop: CASSQGDRDTQYF. The CDR3 coding sequence is TGCGCCAGCAGCCAAGGGGACAGGGATACGCAGTATTTT.

The chain employs TRBV5-8 and TRBJ1-2; D call uncertain. This CDR3 has 15 residues. In germline, CDR1 is SGHTS, CDR2 YDEGEE. Trimming cost V 1 base and J 0 bases, with 10 bases left between them. CDR3 nucleotides: TGTGCCAGCAGCTTGAACGGGGTAGCTAACTATGGCTACACCTTC. Translation gives CASSLNGVANYGYTF.

The chain joins TRBV7-9 to TRBJ1-4; D gene ambiguous. Trimming stripped 4 bases from V and 5 bases from J, with 5 bases between. From germline, CDR1 is SEHNR and CDR2 FQNEAQ (reference sequence). This CDR3 has 12 residues. Here the CDR3 reads CASSSGNEKLFF. The CDR3 DNA reads as TGTGCCAGCAGCTCCGGAAATGAAAAACTGTTTTTT.

The chain couples TRBV3-1 (or the pseudogene TRBV3-2) to TRBJ2-7; D possibly corresponds to TRBD1 (5 bases). Germline-derived CDR1 and CDR2 are LGHDT and YNNKEL (reference sequence). Between the trimmed V and J ends, which lost 3 bases and 2 bases, there was a span of 14 bases. The CDR3 is 15 amino acids. The CDR3 is CASSQGPKGTYEQYF. The CDR3 DNA reads as TGTGCCAGCAGCCAGGGGCCCAAAGGAACCTACGAGCAGTACTTC.

About this clone: Other DNA sequences in this sample translate to the same CDR3. V gene TRBV7-2 combines with J gene TRBJ1-5, with D perhaps matching TRBD1 (5 bases). The germline V and J ends were trimmed by 5 bases and 0 bases, with 8 bases remaining between them. This CDR3 has 14 residues. Germline assignment: CDR1 SGHTA and CDR2 FQGNSA. This CDR3 reads CASSPTGSNQPQHF. In nucleotides, the CDR3 is TGTGCCAGCAGCCCAACAGGTAGCAATCAGCCCCAGCATTTT.

This clone showed up just once. The chain employs TRBV27 and TRBJ2-5, with TRBD2 matching 12 bases. The CDR3 runs to 16 residues. The germline V gene encodes CDR1 MNHEY and CDR2 SMNVEV (reference sequence). The J segment lost 4 bases and the V segment lost 0 bases, leaving 3 bases of the junction unmatched. The CDR3 nucleotides read TGTGCCAGCAGTTTATCGCTAGCGGGGGGGCGAGAGACCCAGTACTTC. Its protein product is CASSLSLAGGRETQYF.